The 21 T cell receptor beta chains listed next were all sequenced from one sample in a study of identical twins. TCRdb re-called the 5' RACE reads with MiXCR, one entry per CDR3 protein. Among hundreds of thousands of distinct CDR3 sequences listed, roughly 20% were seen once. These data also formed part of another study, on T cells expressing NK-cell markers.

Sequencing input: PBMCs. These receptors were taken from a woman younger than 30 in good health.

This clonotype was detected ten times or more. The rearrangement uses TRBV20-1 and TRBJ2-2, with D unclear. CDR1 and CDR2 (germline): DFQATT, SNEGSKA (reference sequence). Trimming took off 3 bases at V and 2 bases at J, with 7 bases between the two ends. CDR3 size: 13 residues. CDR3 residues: CSASSRNTGELFF. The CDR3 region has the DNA TGCAGTGCTAGTTCTAGAAACACCGGGGAGCTGTTTTTT.

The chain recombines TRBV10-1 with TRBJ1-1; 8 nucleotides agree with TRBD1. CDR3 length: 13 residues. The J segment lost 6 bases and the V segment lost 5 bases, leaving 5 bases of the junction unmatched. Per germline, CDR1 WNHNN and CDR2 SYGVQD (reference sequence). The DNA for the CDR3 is TGCGCCAGCAGTCGACAGGGGAGCGCTGAAGCTTTCTTT. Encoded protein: CASSRQGSAEAFF.

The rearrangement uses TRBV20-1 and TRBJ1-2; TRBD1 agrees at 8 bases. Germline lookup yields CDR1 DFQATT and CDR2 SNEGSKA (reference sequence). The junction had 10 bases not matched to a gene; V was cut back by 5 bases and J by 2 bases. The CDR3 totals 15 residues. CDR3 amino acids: CSAGRQGRLNYGYTF. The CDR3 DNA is TGCAGTGCTGGACGACAGGGGCGCCTGAACTATGGCTACACCTTC.

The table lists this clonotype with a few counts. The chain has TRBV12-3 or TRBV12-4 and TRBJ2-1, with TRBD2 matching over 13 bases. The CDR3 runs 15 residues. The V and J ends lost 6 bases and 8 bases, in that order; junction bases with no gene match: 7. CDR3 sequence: CASRPTSGRWHEQFF. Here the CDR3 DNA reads TGTGCCAGCAGACCGACTAGCGGGAGGTGGCATGAGCAGTTCTTC.

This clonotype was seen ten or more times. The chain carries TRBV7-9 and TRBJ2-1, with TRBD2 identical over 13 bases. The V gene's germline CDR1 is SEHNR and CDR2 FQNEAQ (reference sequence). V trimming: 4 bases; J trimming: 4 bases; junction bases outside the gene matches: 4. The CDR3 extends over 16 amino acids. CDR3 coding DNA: TGTGCCAGCAGCTGGACTAGCGGGGGTCAGTACAATGAGCAGTTCTTC. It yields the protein CASSWTSGGQYNEQFF.

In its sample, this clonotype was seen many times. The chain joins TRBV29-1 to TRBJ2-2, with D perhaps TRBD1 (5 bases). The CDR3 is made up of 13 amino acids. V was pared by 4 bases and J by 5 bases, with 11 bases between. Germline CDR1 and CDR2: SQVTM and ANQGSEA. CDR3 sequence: CSVAAGQTGELFF. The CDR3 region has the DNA TGCAGCGTTGCGGCAGGGCAAACCGGGGAGCTGTTTTTT.

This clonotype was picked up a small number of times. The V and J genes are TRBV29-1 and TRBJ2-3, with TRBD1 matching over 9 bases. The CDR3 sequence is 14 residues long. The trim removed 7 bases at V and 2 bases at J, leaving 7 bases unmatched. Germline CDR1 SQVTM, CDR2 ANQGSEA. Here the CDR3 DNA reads TGCAGCGGCGTGGACAGGGGCCCCACAGATACGCAGTATTTT. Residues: CSGVDRGPTDTQYF.

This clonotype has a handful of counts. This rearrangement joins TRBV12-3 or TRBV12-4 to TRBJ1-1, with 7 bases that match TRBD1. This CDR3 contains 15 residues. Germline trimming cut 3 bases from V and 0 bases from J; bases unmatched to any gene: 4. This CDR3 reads CASSFQGGMNTEAFF. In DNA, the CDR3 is TGTGCCAGCAGTTTTCAGGGGGGGATGAACACTGAAGCTTTCTTT.

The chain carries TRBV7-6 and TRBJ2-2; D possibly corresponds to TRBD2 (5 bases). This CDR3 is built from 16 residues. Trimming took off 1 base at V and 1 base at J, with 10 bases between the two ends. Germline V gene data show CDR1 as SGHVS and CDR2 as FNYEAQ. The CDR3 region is CASSLVGGLNTGELFF. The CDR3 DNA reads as TGTGCCAGCAGCTTAGTTGGCGGGCTGAACACCGGGGAGCTGTTTTTT.

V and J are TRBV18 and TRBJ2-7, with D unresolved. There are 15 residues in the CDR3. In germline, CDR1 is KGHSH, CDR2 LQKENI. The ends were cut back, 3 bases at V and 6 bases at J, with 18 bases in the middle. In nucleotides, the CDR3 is TGTGCCAGCTCACCCCCGACGCGTTCTCCGGGCGAGCAGTACTTC. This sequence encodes CASSPPTRSPGEQYF. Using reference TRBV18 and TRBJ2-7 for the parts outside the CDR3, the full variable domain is NAGVMQNPRHLVRRRGQEARLRCSPMKGHSHVYWYRQLPEEGLKFMVYLQKENIIDESGMPKERFSAEFPKEGPSILRIQQVVRGDSAAYFCASSPPTRSPGEQYFGPGTRLTVT.

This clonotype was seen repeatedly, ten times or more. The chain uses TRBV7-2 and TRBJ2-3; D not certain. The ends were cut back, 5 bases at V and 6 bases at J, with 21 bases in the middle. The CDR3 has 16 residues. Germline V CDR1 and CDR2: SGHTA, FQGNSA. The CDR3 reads CASSRGRAKHLDTQYF. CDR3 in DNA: TGTGCCAGCAGCAGAGGACGTGCTAAACATTTGGATACGCAGTATTTT.

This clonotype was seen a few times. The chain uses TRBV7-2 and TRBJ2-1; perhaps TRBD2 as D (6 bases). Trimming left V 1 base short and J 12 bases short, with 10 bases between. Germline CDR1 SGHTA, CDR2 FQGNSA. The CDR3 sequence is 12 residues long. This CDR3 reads CASSLDSGRQFF. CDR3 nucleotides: TGTGCCAGCAGCTTAGATTCCGGGAGGCAGTTCTTC. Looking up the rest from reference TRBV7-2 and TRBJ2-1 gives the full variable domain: GAGVSQSPSNKVTEKGKDVELRCDPISGHTALYWYRQSLGQGLEFLIYFQGNSAPDKSGLPSDRFSAERTGGSVSTLTIQRTQQEDSAVYLCASSLDSGRQFFGPGTRLTVL.

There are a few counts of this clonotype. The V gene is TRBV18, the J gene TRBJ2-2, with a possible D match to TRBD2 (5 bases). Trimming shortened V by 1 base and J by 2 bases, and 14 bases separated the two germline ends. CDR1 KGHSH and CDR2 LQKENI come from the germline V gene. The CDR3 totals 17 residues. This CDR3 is CASSPLSTAGNTGELFF. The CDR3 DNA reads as TGTGCCAGCTCACCACTGTCCACCGCGGGTAACACCGGGGAGCTGTTTTTT.

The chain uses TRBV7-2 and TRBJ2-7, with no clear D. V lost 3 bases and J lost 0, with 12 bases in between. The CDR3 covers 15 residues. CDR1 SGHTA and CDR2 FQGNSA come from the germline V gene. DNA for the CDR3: TGTGCCAGCAGCTTTCGGTACAGTCTCTCCTACGAGCAGTACTTC. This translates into CASSFRYSLSYEQYF.

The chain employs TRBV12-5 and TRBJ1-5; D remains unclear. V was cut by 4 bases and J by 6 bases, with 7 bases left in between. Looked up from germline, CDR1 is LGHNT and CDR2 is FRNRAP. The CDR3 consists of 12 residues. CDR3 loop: CASGSRIQPQHF. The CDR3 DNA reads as TGTGCTAGTGGTTCTAGGATTCAGCCCCAGCATTTT.

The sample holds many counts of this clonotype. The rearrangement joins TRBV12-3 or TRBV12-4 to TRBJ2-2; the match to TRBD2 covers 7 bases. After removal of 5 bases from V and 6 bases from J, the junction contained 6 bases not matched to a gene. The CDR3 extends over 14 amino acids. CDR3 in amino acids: CASSLGGAAGELFF. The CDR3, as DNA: TGTGCCAGCAGTCTGGGAGGGGCGGCCGGGGAGCTGTTTTTT.

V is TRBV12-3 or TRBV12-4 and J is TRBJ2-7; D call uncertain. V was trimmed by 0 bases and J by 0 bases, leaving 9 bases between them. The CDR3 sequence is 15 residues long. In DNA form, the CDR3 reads TGTGCCAGCAGTTTAGCGGCCTCCCCCTCCTACGAGCAGTACTTC. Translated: CASSLAASPSYEQYF.

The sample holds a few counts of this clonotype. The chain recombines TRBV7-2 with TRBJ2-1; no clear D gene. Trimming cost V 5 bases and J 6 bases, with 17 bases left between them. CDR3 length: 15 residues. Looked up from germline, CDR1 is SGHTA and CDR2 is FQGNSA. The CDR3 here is CASSLLIRAPNEQFF. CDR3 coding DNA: TGTGCCAGCAGCCTTCTAATAAGGGCACCCAATGAGCAGTTCTTC.

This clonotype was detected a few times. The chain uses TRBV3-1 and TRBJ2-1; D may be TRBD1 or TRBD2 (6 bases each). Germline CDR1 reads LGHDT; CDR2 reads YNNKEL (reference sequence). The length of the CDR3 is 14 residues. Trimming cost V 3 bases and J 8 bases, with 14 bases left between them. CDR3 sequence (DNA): TGTGCCAGCAGCCATGCCGCTGGGGGGCATGAGCAGTTCTTC. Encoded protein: CASSHAAGGHEQFF.

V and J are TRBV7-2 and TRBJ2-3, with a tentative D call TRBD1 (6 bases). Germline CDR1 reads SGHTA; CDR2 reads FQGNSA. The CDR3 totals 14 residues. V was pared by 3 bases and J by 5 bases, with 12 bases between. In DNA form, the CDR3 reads TGTGCCAGCAGCTTTACCCCAGGGGTAGATACGCAGTATTTT. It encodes CASSFTPGVDTQYF.

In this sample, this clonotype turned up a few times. This chain's CDR3 is CSARDAGQGSYEQYF. CDR3 coding DNA: TGCAGTGCTAGAGATGCCGGACAGGGTTCCTACGAGCAGTACTTC. The gene calls are TRBV20-1 and TRBJ2-7; 8 bases fit TRBD1. Germline trimming cut 0 bases from V and 1 base from J; bases unmatched to any gene: 5. Germline CDR1 reads DFQATT; CDR2 reads SNEGSKA (reference sequence). CDR3 length: 15 amino acids.